This T cell receptor (beta chain) came from a study of beta chain features in type 1 diabetes. Across the whole study: What patients shared with healthy donors was a similar profile of age, gender and cell yields.

CDR3 length equals 15 residues. CDR1 is SGHTA and CDR2 is FQGNSA in the germline V gene. V lost 1 base, J lost 7 bases, and 8 bases stayed unmatched. Reverse transcription of all isolated RNA meant that expressed TCRB transcripts were sequenced. Some 3.3 million reads was the average for naive, central memory and regulatory T cell samples. Clones were sequenced by immunoSEQ multiplex PCR, and TCRdb holds only the in-frame ones, with some missing. The table shows roughly 160,000 clones, with around 8% occurring only once. General observations from the study: Comparison showed that naive, central memory and Treg TCRB repertoires appeared more similar among patients than among healthy donors. Whether TCRB rearrangement is influenced by HLA type was left unresolved in this analysis. Among patients with Type 1 diabetes, TCRB CDR3s were moderately but significantly shorter in every one of the four CD4+ subsets.

This clone has a handful of counts. Its target is unknown. This receptor was taken from a woman in her 40s with type 1 diabetes. The chain combines TRBV7-2 with TRBJ2-7, with TRBD1 matching 9 bases. Sequencing was done on a sample of central memory CD4+ T cells from blood. CDR3 DNA sequence: TGTGCCAGCAGCTTAGACAACAGGGGGCGAGGGGAGCAGTACTTC. Its translation is CASSLDNRGRGEQYF.